This T cell receptor beta chain was identified during a study of Ad26.COV2.S vaccination and SARS-CoV-2 variants. Overall study results and limits: Reports say spike-specific CD8+ and CD4+ T cell responses covered substantial breadth after vaccination. Across vaccine and placebo recipients, the breadth of non-spike TCRs was similar. Participants in the vaccine arm had higher spike-specific TCR breadth; placebo recipients had lower. Possibly, TCR breadth and depth analyses underestimated total T cell responses.

V gave up 5 bases and J gave up 0 bases, with 8 bases separating them. Per the germline V gene, CDR1 is SGHVS and CDR2 is FQNEAQ. CDR3 size: 14 residues. TCRdb's table, derived via immunoSEQ multiplex PCR, lists solely in-frame clones and lacks some. The sample lists about 350,000 clones, roughly nine tenths occurring once. Notes on this clone: What it binds is not known.

The chain links TRBV7-8 to TRBJ2-4, with unresolved D. The starting material was peripheral blood, obtained after recovery from COVID-19. This sequence originates from a human donor who had recovered from COVID-19. The CDR3 DNA is TGTGCCAGCAGCCCAAACGTAGCCAAAAACATTCAGTACTTC. Amino acids: CASSPNVAKNIQYF.